This T cell receptor (beta chain) is from a study of read filtering for tumor transcriptome and immune sequencing. About the research overall: IR-seq gave about 4.05 to 11 million TCR reads per sample; RNA-seq gave roughly 80 to 1273.

Looked up from germline, CDR1 is KGHSH and CDR2 is LQKENI. The CDR3 sequence is 13 residues long. Trimming took 2 bases from V and 7 from J, leaving 8 bases between them. Study-wide results and limits: Single-read clonotypes: approximately 87% of IR-seq clonotypes (about 3.5% of reads), 65% to 75% of RNA-seq clonotypes (roughly 49% of reads). Sorted CD138-negative bone marrow cells were not purified T cells.

From roughly 400 ng of RNA, a library with molecular barcoded alpha/delta and beta/gamma adaptors was made. TCRdb ran MiXCR on the reads and lists one entry per CDR3 protein. This sample has approximately 61,000 distinct CDR3 sequences; under 20% occur once, and the top ten carry over 12%. This clonotype was seen repeatedly, ten times or more. Its matching antigen is unknown. The sample comprised a population of CD138-negative cells sorted from bone marrow. The receptor comes from a donor at least 40 years old with multiple myeloma. The chain carries TRBV18 and TRBJ2-2, with D possibly matching TRBD1 (6 bases). The chain's CDR3 is CASSPTGNGELFF. CDR3 coding DNA: TGTGCCAGCTCACCAACAGGGAACGGGGAGCTGTTTTTT.